Here is one TCR beta chain with its context. The target antigen is unknown. The sample is drawn from a study of blood T cells in healthy people across ages. For the study at large: About one barcoded beta molecule per two T cells was captured by template switching. Study findings and constraints: Any conclusive comparison of naive versus antigen-experienced cells was prevented by using unsorted PBMCs.

Together with a sample-barcoded 5' primer, a J-beta primer mix was included in a second PCR lasting about 7 to 11 cycles. TCRdb re-derived calls from the 5' RACE reads in MiXCR, one entry per CDR3 protein. The sample includes roughly 1,700,000 distinct CDR3 sequences, 28% of them seen just once. The CDR3 is 16 amino acids. Germline CDR1 and CDR2: SGHAT and FQNNGV. J lost 3 bases, V lost 0 bases, and 6 bases had no gene match. The V gene is TRBV11-2, the J gene TRBJ2-7; 9 bases are a match to TRBD1. Material: blood. The clonotype originates from a woman in her thirties in good health. The CDR3 nucleotides are TGTGCCAGCAGCTTAGACCCAGGACAGGGGCGCTACGAGCAGTACTTC. Its translation is CASSLDPGQGRYEQYF.